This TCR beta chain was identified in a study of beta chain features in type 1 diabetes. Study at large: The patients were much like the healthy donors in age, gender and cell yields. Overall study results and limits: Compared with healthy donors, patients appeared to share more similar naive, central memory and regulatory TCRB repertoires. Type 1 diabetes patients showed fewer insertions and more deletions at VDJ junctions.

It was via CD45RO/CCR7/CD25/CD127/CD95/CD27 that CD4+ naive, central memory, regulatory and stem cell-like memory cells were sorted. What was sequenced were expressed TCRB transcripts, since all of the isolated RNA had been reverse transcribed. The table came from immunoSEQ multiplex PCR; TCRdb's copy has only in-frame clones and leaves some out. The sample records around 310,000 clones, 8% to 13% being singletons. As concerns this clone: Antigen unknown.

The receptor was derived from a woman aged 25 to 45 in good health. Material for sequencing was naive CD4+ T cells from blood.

CDR3 nucleotides: TGCAGCGCCCCAGGTACTAGCGGTTACGAGCAGTACTTC. It translates to CSAPGTSGYEQYF. The rearrangement joins TRBV29-1 to TRBJ2-7; TRBD2 agrees at 8 bases. The germline gives CDR1 SQVTM, CDR2 ANQGSEA. The trim removed 7 bases at V and 4 bases at J, leaving 9 bases unmatched. The CDR3 has 13 residues.